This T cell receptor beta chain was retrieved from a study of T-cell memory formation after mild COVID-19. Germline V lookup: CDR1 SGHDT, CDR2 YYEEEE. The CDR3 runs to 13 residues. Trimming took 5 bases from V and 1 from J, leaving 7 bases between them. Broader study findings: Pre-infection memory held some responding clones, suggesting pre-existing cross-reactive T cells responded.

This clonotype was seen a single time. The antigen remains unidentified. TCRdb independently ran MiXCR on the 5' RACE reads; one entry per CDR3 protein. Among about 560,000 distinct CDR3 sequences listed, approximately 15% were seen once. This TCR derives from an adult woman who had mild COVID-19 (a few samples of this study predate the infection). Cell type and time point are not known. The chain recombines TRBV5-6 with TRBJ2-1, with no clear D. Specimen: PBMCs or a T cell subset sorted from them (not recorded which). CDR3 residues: CASSKNSYNEQFF. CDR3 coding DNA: TGTGCCAGCAGTAAAAATTCCTACAATGAGCAGTTCTTC. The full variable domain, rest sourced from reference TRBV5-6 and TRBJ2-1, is DAGVTQSPTHLIKTRGQQVTLRCSPKSGHDTVSWYQQALGQGPQFIFQYYEEEERQRGNFPDRFSGHQFPNYSSELNVNALLLGDSALYLCASSKNSYNEQFFGPGTRLTVL.